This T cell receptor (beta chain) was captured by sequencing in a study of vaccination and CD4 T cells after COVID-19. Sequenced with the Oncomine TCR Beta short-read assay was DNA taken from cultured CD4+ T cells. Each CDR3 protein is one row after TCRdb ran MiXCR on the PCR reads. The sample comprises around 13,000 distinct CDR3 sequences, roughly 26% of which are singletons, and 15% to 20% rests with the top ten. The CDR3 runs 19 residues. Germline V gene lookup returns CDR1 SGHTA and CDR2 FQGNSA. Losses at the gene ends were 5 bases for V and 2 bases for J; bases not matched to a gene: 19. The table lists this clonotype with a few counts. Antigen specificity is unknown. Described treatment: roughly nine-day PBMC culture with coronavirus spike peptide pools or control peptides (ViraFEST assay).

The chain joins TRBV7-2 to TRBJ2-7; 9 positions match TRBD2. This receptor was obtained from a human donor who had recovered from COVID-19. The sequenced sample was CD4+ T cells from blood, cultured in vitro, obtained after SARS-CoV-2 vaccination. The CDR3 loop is CASSLWASSGSRGTYEQYF. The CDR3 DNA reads TGTGCCAGCAGCCTCTGGGCTAGTAGCGGGAGCCGGGGGACCTACGAGCAGTACTTC.